This T cell receptor (beta chain) came from a study of beta chain features in type 1 diabetes. Whole-study results and caveats: Insertions were fewer and deletions more numerous at VDJ junctions in type 1 diabetes patients. There was a moderate but significant shortening of TCRB CDR3s in all four CD4+ subsets of Type 1 diabetes patients. High TCR expression in some cells could lead to their over-representation in cDNA sequencing.

This clone was counted a few times. The antigen remains undetermined. CD4+ cells of the naive, central memory, regulatory and stem cell-like memory types were sorted via CD45RO/CCR7/CD25/CD127/CD95/CD27. Purity exceeding 98% was reached by all sorted populations. Germline V gene lookup returns CDR1 MNHNS and CDR2 SASEGT. This CDR3 has 15 amino acids. J gave up 1 base and V 8 bases, and 7 bases lay outside the gene matches. Expressed TCRB transcripts were sequenced, since all the RNA that had been isolated was reverse transcribed. Produced via immunoSEQ multiplex PCR; TCRdb's table is partial and in-frame only. The sample carries some 47,000 clones, 35% to 55% recorded once.

The chain carries TRBV6-1 and TRBJ2-7, with 11 bases lining up with TRBD2. This receptor was taken from a young man with type 1 diabetes. Material: stem cell memory CD4+ T cells from blood. Here the CDR3 DNA reads TGTGCCAGCTGTGCGGGACTAGCGGCTTCCTACGAGCAGTACTTC. Encoded protein: CASCAGLAASYEQYF.